The 22 T cell receptor beta chains below were found in one sample sequenced in a study of blood T cell repertoires in COVID-19. Sequencing used immunoSEQ multiplex PCR; TCRdb keeps in-frame clones, though not all of them. The repertoire includes approximately 300,000 clones, about 89% of them detected once, and approximately 5.5% sits in the top ten. The specimen sequenced was PBMCs or T cells enriched from blood (not recorded which). The receptors come from a man aged 60-69 years who had recovered from COVID-19.

This CDR3 reads CASRRQGNSPLHF. CDR3 DNA sequence: TGCGCCAGCAGAAGACAGGGAAATTCACCCCTCCACTTT. V usage is TRBV4-1 and J usage is TRBJ1-6; TRBD1 matches at 7 bases. There are 13 residues in the CDR3. Germline CDR1 reads MGHRA; CDR2 reads YSYEKL. V shed 6 bases, J shed 7 bases, and the junction held 3 bases outside the gene matches.

This chain links TRBV6-1 with TRBJ1-2; D call uncertain. The length of the CDR3 is 15 residues. Germline CDR1 reads MNHNS; CDR2 reads SASEGT. V gave up 1 base and J gave up 2 bases, with 11 bases separating them. For the CDR3, the DNA is TGTGCCAGCAGTGAAGGTGGGTCAGGAAACTATGGCTACACCTTC. Translating gives CASSEGGSGNYGYTF.

The rearrangement uses TRBV28 and TRBJ1-4; tentative D call: TRBD1 (6 bases). The CDR3 runs 16 residues. V was clipped by 3 bases and J by 0 bases, with 11 bases between them. CDR1 MDHEN and CDR2 SYDVKM come from the germline V gene. The CDR3 protein is CASSFLRQATNEKLFF. In nucleotides, the CDR3 is TGTGCCAGCAGTTTCCTCAGACAGGCAACTAATGAAAAACTGTTTTTT.

The J gene is TRBJ2-1, the V gene TRBV4-1; 9 bases are a match to TRBD2. CDR3 length: 15 residues. Germline V gives CDR1 MGHRA, CDR2 YSYEKL. After removal of 4 bases from V and 4 bases from J, the junction contained 5 bases not matched to a gene. CDR3 region: CASSPRLAAYNEQFF. The CDR3 region has the DNA TGCGCCAGCAGCCCCCGACTAGCGGCTTACAATGAGCAGTTCTTC.

The chain links TRBV27 to TRBJ2-1; 7 bases are a match to TRBD1. Germline V lookup: CDR1 MNHEY, CDR2 SMNVEV (reference sequence). The CDR3 consists of 13 residues. J gave up 7 bases and V 6 bases, and 6 bases lay outside the gene matches. In DNA form, the CDR3 reads TGTGCCAGCAGCGGACAGGTGGCGAATGAGCAGTTCTTC. Amino acids: CASSGQVANEQFF.

About this clone: The same CDR3 also results from other DNA sequences found in this sample. This rearrangement joins TRBV7-9 to TRBJ1-1, with D unclear. Trimming took 2 bases from V and 0 from J, leaving 7 bases between them. This CDR3 contains 14 residues. Looked up from germline, CDR1 is SEHNR and CDR2 is FQNEAQ (reference sequence). The CDR3 coding sequence is TGTGCCAGCAGCTTACTCGGGGTGAACACTGAAGCTTTCTTT. Amino acids: CASSLLGVNTEAFF.

The V gene is TRBV5-6, the J gene TRBJ1-2, with D hard to call. Looked up from germline, CDR1 is SGHDT and CDR2 is YYEEEE. This CDR3 comprises 14 residues. Trimming removed 0 bases from V and 6 bases from J, with 12 bases in between. The CDR3 is CASSLGRGIDGYTF. CDR3 coding DNA: TGTGCCAGCAGCTTGGGGCGGGGTATCGATGGCTACACCTTC.

This rearrangement joins TRBV11-2 to TRBJ2-3; D may be TRBD2 (6 bases). V lost 4 bases, J lost 6 bases, and 11 bases lay in between. Per the germline V gene, CDR1 is SGHAT and CDR2 is FQNNGV. The CDR3 consists of 13 residues. In DNA form, the CDR3 reads TGTGCCAGCAGCTCCCGGGAGTGGGATACGCAGTATTTT. Protein: CASSSREWDTQYF.

V gene TRBV19 combines with J gene TRBJ2-1; the D gene is possibly TRBD1 (5 bases). The CDR3 extends over 14 amino acids. Germline V gene sequence: CDR1 LNHDA, CDR2 SQIVND (reference sequence). Trimming removed 0 bases at V and 3 bases at J, with 6 bases between. The CDR3, as DNA: TGTGCCAGTAGTATAGACAGGGTCTACAATGAGCAGTTCTTC. It codes for CASSIDRVYNEQFF.

The rearrangement links TRBV4-3 to TRBJ2-1; D possibly corresponds to TRBD1 (5 bases). The germline V and J ends were trimmed by 1 base and 6 bases, with 13 bases remaining between them. Germline CDR1 and CDR2: LGHNA and YSLEER. The CDR3 is 15 amino acids. In DNA, the CDR3 is TGCGCCAGCAGCCAAGGTCCAATCAGGGCCAATGAGCAGTTCTTC. This gives the protein CASSQGPIRANEQFF.

This rearrangement joins TRBV5-4 to TRBJ1-2, with 9 bases matching TRBD1. The CDR3 loop spans 15 amino acids. CDR1 and CDR2 (germline): SGHNT, YYREEE (reference sequence). Trimming cost V 2 bases and J 4 bases; bases outside gene matches: 6. CDR3 sequence reads: CASSFQTGGGYGYTF. Written as DNA, the CDR3 is TGTGCCAGCAGCTTCCAAACAGGGGGCGGCTATGGCTACACCTTC.

The V and J genes are TRBV12-3 or TRBV12-4 and TRBJ1-5; D is perhaps TRBD1 (6 bases). Trimming cost V 9 bases and J 3 bases, with 12 bases left between them. The CDR3 has 13 amino acids. This CDR3 is CASKQGANQPQHF. DNA for the CDR3: TGTGCCAGTAAACAGGGAGCCAATCAGCCCCAGCATTTT.

The chain combines TRBV2 with TRBJ2-4, with 8 bases identical to TRBD2. Germline V gives CDR1 SNHLY, CDR2 FYNNEI. Trimming at V came to 3 bases and at J to 6 bases, leaving 10 bases not matched to a gene. This CDR3 contains 16 residues. CDR3 nucleotide sequence: TGTGCCAGCAGTGATTGGAGCGGGAGTTCCGGAAACATTCAGTACTTC. Its translation is CASSDWSGSSGNIQYF. The variable domain in full, completed from reference TRBV2 and TRBJ2-4, reads EPEVTQTPSHQVTQMGQEVILRCVPISNHLYFYWYRQILGQKVEFLVSFYNNEISEKSEIFDDQFSVERPDGSNFTLKIRSTKLEDSAMYFCASSDWSGSSGNIQYFGAGTRLSVL.

This CDR3 reads CASSFGLAGRGKNEQFF. CDR3 in DNA: TGTGCCAGCAGCTTTGGCCTAGCGGGAAGGGGGAAAAATGAGCAGTTCTTC. The chain joins TRBV11-2 to TRBJ2-1; 9 bases are a match to TRBD2. The CDR3 spans 17 residues. V lost 3 bases to trimming and J lost 7 bases; unmatched junction nucleotides: 13. Germline loops: CDR1 SGHAT, CDR2 FQNNGV.

This clone was detected once. J is TRBJ2-1 and V is TRBV15; maybe TRBD2 (5 bases). Germline loops: CDR1 LNHNV, CDR2 YYDKDF (reference sequence). Trimming shortened V by 0 bases and J by 9 bases, and 9 bases separated the two germline ends. The CDR3 loop spans 13 amino acids. The CDR3 loop is CATSRDTGVEQFF. The CDR3 nucleotides are TGTGCCACCAGCAGAGATACCGGGGTTGAGCAGTTCTTC.

V is TRBV15 and J is TRBJ2-1; D remains ambiguous. The ends were cut back, 1 base at V and 7 bases at J, with 20 bases in the middle. This CDR3 region has 17 residues. Per the germline V gene, CDR1 is LNHNV and CDR2 is YYDKDF (reference sequence). In DNA form, the CDR3 reads TGTGCCACCAGCAGAGTCGGAGAATATGGAAGAAAGAATGAGCAGTTCTTC. This codes for CATSRVGEYGRKNEQFF.

This rearrangement joins TRBV5-1 to TRBJ2-1, with 13 bases identical to TRBD2. V lost 0 bases and J lost 9; bases outside the gene matches: 9. The germline V gene has CDR1 SGHRS and CDR2 YFSETQ. CDR3 length: 17 amino acids. In DNA, the CDR3 is TGCGCCAGCAGCTTGGAGATGGGACTAGCGGGAACGGGTGAGCAGTTCTTC. It yields the protein CASSLEMGLAGTGEQFF.

This chain uses TRBV5-6 with TRBJ1-2; 8 nucleotides align to TRBD1. V was pared by 3 bases and J by 5 bases, with 3 bases of the junction left unmatched. Germline V lookup: CDR1 SGHDT, CDR2 YYEEEE. This CDR3 comprises 13 residues. CDR3 in amino acids: CASSSDRGYGYTF. In DNA form, the CDR3 reads TGTGCCAGCAGCTCAGACAGGGGATATGGCTACACCTTC.

Only a few counts were recorded for this clone. The V gene is TRBV3-1 (or the pseudogene TRBV3-2), the J gene TRBJ2-7; D perhaps matches TRBD1 (5 bases). Germline assignment: CDR1 LGHDT and CDR2 YNNKEL (reference sequence). CDR3 length: 16 residues. The V end was cut by 4 bases, the J end by 0 bases, with 16 bases between. The CDR3 DNA reads as TGTGCCAGCAGCCGGCGCACAGGTCTAAGCTCCTACGAGCAGTACTTC. Its translation: CASSRRTGLSSYEQYF.

The chain is built from TRBV6-4 and TRBJ2-3, with TRBD1 matching 11 bases. V shed 7 bases, J shed 6 bases, and the junction held 6 bases outside the gene matches. The CDR3 spans 14 residues. CDR1 is MRHNA and CDR2 is SNTAGT in the germline V gene. Here the CDR3 reads CASTVGQGADTQYF. Written as DNA, the CDR3 is TGTGCCAGCACCGTCGGACAGGGGGCGGATACGCAGTATTTT.

This chain links TRBV1 with TRBJ1-5; TRBD1 is the table's D call and was not checked against the DNA. TRBV1 is shown as a pseudogene. This CDR3 region has 17 residues. In DNA form, the CDR3 reads TGCACCAGCAGCCAAGATCTTCTAGGACATAGCAATCAGCCCCAGCATTTT. This encodes CTSSQDLLGHSNQPQHF.

V and J are TRBV9 and TRBJ2-7, with TRBD2 matching 7 bases. The V gene end was trimmed by 8 bases and the J gene end by 1 base; junction bases not matched to a gene: 9. The germline V gene has CDR1 SGDLS and CDR2 YYNGEE. This CDR3 has 14 amino acids. In DNA form, the CDR3 reads TGTGCCAGTTCCCCTAGCGGAGATTCCTACGAGCAGTACTTC. Encoded protein: CASSPSGDSYEQYF.